The present TCR beta chain was sequenced within a study of cytomegalovirus exposure and HLA in healthy donors. Regarding the study as a whole: The likely origin of a cluster of highly shared sequence variants was a sequencing artifact. Using a false discovery rate of 0.05, a later analysis showed that 16,951 TCR beta sequences were associated with HLA alleles. Most TCRs appeared rarely, but some public TCRs recurred in many donors.

A word on this clone: The target antigen is unknown.

The germline gives CDR1 SGHTA, CDR2 FQGNSA. Trimming stripped 1 base from V and 2 bases from J, with 10 bases between. This CDR3 is built from 15 residues. The PCR employed 60 Vbeta primers together with 13 Jbeta primers. In the authors' methods: As a later analysis found, there were 70 million to 90 million unique TCR beta chains, of which roughly 11 million were shared. TCRdb keeps only in-frame clones here, not all; method: immunoSEQ multiplex PCR. V, J and clone size are those of that table, while D and trimming were read from the DNA. The sample consists of around 99,000 clones, roughly 67% of them appearing once.

The sample consisted of PBMCs. The receptor comes from a man in his forties or fifties in good health and CMV-seronegative. The genes are TRBV7-2 and TRBJ2-3; perhaps TRBD2 as D (6 bases). CDR3 region: CASSLEGRFTDTQYF. The CDR3 DNA follows: TGTGCCAGCAGCTTAGAAGGGAGGTTCACAGATACGCAGTATTTT.